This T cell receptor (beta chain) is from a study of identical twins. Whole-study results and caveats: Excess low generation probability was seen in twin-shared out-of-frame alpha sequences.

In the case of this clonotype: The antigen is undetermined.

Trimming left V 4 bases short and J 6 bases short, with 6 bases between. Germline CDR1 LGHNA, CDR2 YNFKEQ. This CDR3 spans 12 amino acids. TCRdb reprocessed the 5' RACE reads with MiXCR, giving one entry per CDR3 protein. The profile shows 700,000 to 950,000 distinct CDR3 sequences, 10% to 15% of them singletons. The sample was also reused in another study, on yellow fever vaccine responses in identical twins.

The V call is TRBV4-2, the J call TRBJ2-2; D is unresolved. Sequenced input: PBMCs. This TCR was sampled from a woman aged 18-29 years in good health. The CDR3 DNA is TGTGCCAGCAGCCTTCAATCCGGGGAGCTGTTTTTT. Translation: CASSLQSGELFF.